These 25 T cell receptor beta chains were sequenced from one sample in a study of blood T cells in healthy people across ages. Then a second PCR, running about 6 to 12 cycles, was carried out with a sample-barcoded 5' primer and a J-beta primer mix. TCRdb ran MiXCR on the 5' RACE reads and lists one entry per CDR3 protein. The top ten clones hold 51% of a sample with hundreds of thousands of distinct CDR3 sequences, roughly half of them seen once. Sequenced material: blood. Receptors originate from a man between 60 and 75 years old in good health.

V and J are TRBV29-1 and TRBJ1-1; 8 positions agree with TRBD1. Germline-derived CDR1 and CDR2 are SQVTM and ANQGSEA. The CDR3 is 13 residues long. Trimming removed 6 bases from V and 4 bases from J; junction bases left unmatched: 7. CDR3 DNA: TGCAGCGTAGACAGGGGTTTGGGCACTGAAGCTTTCTTT. Encoded protein: CSVDRGLGTEAFF. The variable domain in full, with the rest retrieved from reference TRBV29-1 and TRBJ1-1, is SAVISQKPSRDICQRGTSLTIQCQVDSQVTMMFWYRQQPGQSLTLIATANQGSEATYESGFVIDKFPISRPNLTFSTLTVSNMSPEDSSIYLCSVDRGLGTEAFFGQGTRLTVV.

The gene calls are TRBV20-1 and TRBJ2-4; 7 nucleotides match TRBD2. Germline V gene data show CDR1 as DFQATT and CDR2 as SNEGSKA (reference sequence). The CDR3 has 15 amino acids. Trimming removed 0 bases from V and 9 bases from J; junction bases left unmatched: 11. DNA for the CDR3: TGCAGTGCTAGAGACCAACGGGGGGTGAAGGGCATTCAGTACTTC. Amino acid sequence: CSARDQRGVKGIQYF.

This clonotype was counted at least ten times. The chain employs TRBV20-1 and TRBJ1-2, with 8 bases lining up with TRBD1. With 5 bases clipped from V and 3 bases from J, the junction kept 5 bases outside the gene matches. This CDR3 region has 13 residues. Germline CDR1 reads DFQATT; CDR2 reads SNEGSKA (reference sequence). The CDR3 here is CSAPGQGDYGYTF. In DNA, the CDR3 is TGCAGTGCTCCCGGACAGGGTGACTATGGCTACACCTTC.

Only a few counts were recorded for this clonotype. The chain carries TRBV29-1 and TRBJ2-7, with unresolved D. Trimming took 5 bases from V and 2 from J, leaving 7 bases between them. This CDR3 has 11 residues. Germline-derived CDR1 and CDR2 are SQVTM and ANQGSEA. Here the CDR3 DNA reads TGCAGCGTTAGTGACACCTACGAGCAGTACTTC. Translated: CSVSDTYEQYF.

V and J are TRBV20-1 and TRBJ2-1, with 7 bases aligning to TRBD2. With V trimmed by 8 bases and J by 1 base, 5 bases remained unmatched. Germline V gives CDR1 DFQATT, CDR2 SNEGSKA (reference sequence). The CDR3 loop spans 13 amino acids. The CDR3 bases are TGCAGTTTGAAGCGGGAATCCTACAATGAGCAGTTCTTC. Translated, it gives CSLKRESYNEQFF.

The V call is TRBV25-1, the J call TRBJ2-5; 8 nucleotides agree with TRBD2. The CDR3 has 16 amino acids. J was trimmed by 11 bases and V by 5 bases; bases with no gene match: 19. Germline V gene data show CDR1 as MGHDK and CDR2 as SYGVNS. The CDR3 DNA follows: TGTGCCAGCAGTCCACTCGATCGGGGGGGCGCCAATGAGCAGTACTTC. This codes for CASSPLDRGGANEQYF. The whole variable domain, filled in from reference TRBV25-1 and TRBJ2-5, reads EADIYQTPRYLVIGTGKKITLECSQTMGHDKMYWYQQDPGMELHLIHYSYGVNSTEKGDLSSESTVSRIRTEHFPLTLESARPSHTSQYLCASSPLDRGGANEQYFGPGTRLLVL.

This clonotype was detected ten times or more. The CDR3 DNA follows: TGCGCCAGCAGCCAAGACGACTCCTCTGGGGCCAACGTCCTGACTTTC. This sequence encodes CASSQDDSSGANVLTF. The chain uses TRBV4-3 and TRBJ2-6; D unresolved. Trimming removed 0 bases at V and 0 bases at J, with 6 bases between. The germline gives CDR1 LGHNA, CDR2 YSLEER. This CDR3 is 16 amino acids long.

CDR3 nucleotide sequence: TGCAGTGCCCGAAGACGACAGGGGGCAGCTTTCTTT. Translation gives CSARRRQGAAFF. V is TRBV20-1 and J is TRBJ1-1; TRBD1 matches at 10 bases. CDR1 and CDR2 from the germline V gene are DFQATT and SNEGSKA (reference sequence). V shed 6 bases, J shed 10 bases, and the junction held 8 bases outside the gene matches. The CDR3 totals 12 residues.

This clonotype occurred a few times. The rearrangement joins TRBV6-5 to TRBJ2-3, with TRBD1 identical over 12 bases. Losses at the gene ends were 0 bases for V and 4 bases for J; bases not matched to a gene: 2. The germline V gene encodes CDR1 MNHEY and CDR2 SVGAGI. This CDR3 has 16 residues. The CDR3 DNA reads as TGTGCCAGCAGTTACTCCGGGACAGGGGGCGCAGATACGCAGTATTTT. This encodes CASSYSGTGGADTQYF.

The chain employs TRBV29-1 and TRBJ2-6; D is unclear. There are 16 residues in the CDR3. Trimming removed 4 bases at V and 2 bases at J, with 15 bases between. CDR1 and CDR2 from the germline V gene are SQVTM and ANQGSEA. CDR3 loop: CSVGFMGFPGANVLTF. The CDR3 DNA is TGCAGCGTTGGATTTATGGGGTTCCCTGGGGCCAACGTCCTGACTTTC.

A few counts support this clonotype. This chain links TRBV5-1 with TRBJ2-7; D is undetermined. The CDR3 consists of 14 residues. V was trimmed by 1 base and J by 1 base, leaving 9 bases between them. Germline loops: CDR1 SGHRS, CDR2 YFSETQ. The CDR3 loop reads CASSLPDGSYEQYF. The DNA for the CDR3 is TGCGCCAGCAGCTTGCCGGACGGATCCTACGAGCAGTACTTC. Filled out from reference TRBV5-1 and TRBJ2-7, the complete variable domain reads KAGVTQTPRYLIKTRGQQVTLSCSPISGHRSVSWYQQTPGQGLQFLFEYFSETQRNKGNFPGRFSGRQFSNSRSEMNVSTLELGDSALYLCASSLPDGSYEQYFGPGTRLTVT.

CDR3 DNA: TGCAGTGCCCTTACAGGATACTCCTACGAGCAGTACTTC. Its translation: CSALTGYSYEQYF. The chain is built from TRBV20-1 and TRBJ2-7; tentatively, D is TRBD1 (5 bases). The CDR3 extends over 13 amino acids. The V gene's germline CDR1 is DFQATT and CDR2 SNEGSKA (reference sequence). Deletions cut 6 bases from V and 0 bases from J, with 12 bases between.

In this sample, this clonotype turned up a few times. The chain carries TRBV30 and TRBJ2-7; D remains ambiguous. In germline, CDR1 is GTSNPN, CDR2 SVGIG (reference sequence). Deletions cut 5 bases from V and 3 bases from J, with 17 bases between. This CDR3 comprises 14 residues. CDR3: CAWGTTDLYYEQYF. CDR3 coding DNA: TGTGCCTGGGGAACGACGGATCTGTACTACGAGCAGTACTTC.

This clonotype was counted a few times. V is TRBV7-2 and J is TRBJ2-1; D is perhaps TRBD1 (6 bases). CDR3 length equals 15 residues. Per the germline V gene, CDR1 is SGHTA and CDR2 is FQGNSA. V lost 2 bases, J lost 0 bases, and 8 bases lay in between. The CDR3 reads CASSLRGSSYNEQFF. In DNA form, the CDR3 reads TGTGCCAGCAGCTTAAGGGGGAGCTCCTACAATGAGCAGTTCTTC.

This clonotype was seen a handful of times. The J gene is TRBJ2-1, the V gene TRBV4-3, with 7 bases that match TRBD2. Per the germline V gene, CDR1 is LGHNA and CDR2 is YSLEER. This CDR3 contains 17 residues. The V segment lost 0 bases and the J segment 6 bases; nucleotides outside the gene matches: 11. CDR3 loop: CASSQDPMASGLNEQFF. DNA of the CDR3: TGCGCCAGCAGCCAAGATCCCATGGCTAGCGGACTCAATGAGCAGTTCTTC.

The V gene is TRBV10-3, the J gene TRBJ2-4; 8 positions match TRBD1. Gene TRBJ2-7 matches the end of the DNA better, so the J call may be wrong. This CDR3 is built from 12 residues. The germline CDR1 and CDR2 sequences are ENHRY and SYGVKD. CDR3 nucleotide sequence: TGTGCCGTGGGACAGGCGGGCTACGAGCAGTACTTC. Translated: CAVGQAGYEQYF.

The CDR3 coding sequence is TGCGCCAGCAGCTTGGCCACAGGGGTCGAGACCCAGTACTTC. Translated, it gives CASSLATGVETQYF. The chain links TRBV5-1 to TRBJ2-5, with 7 bases fitting TRBD1. The CDR3 has 14 residues. CDR1 is SGHRS and CDR2 is YFSETQ in the germline V gene. The ends lost 0 bases at V and 5 bases at J; junction bases unmatched: 4.

This clonotype appeared a few times. V gene TRBV5-1 combines with J gene TRBJ2-7; 7 bases fit TRBD1. This CDR3 has 14 residues. Germline loops: CDR1 SGHRS, CDR2 YFSETQ. The ends lost 4 bases at V and 0 bases at J; junction bases unmatched: 4. CDR3 bases: TGCGCCAGCAGCGTGACAGGGACCTCCTACGAGCAGTACTTC. It codes for CASSVTGTSYEQYF.

The chain employs TRBV3-1 and TRBJ2-7, with D possibly being TRBD2 (5 bases). The tail of the sequence fits TRBJ2-5 better, so the J call may be wrong. CDR3 length: 16 amino acids. Germline CDR1 is LGHDT and CDR2 is YNNKEL (reference sequence). CDR3 sequence: CASSQNPRAAGETQYF. In nucleotides, the CDR3 is TGTGCCAGCAGCCAAAACCCACGAGCGGCCGGGGAGACCCAGTACTTC.

The V and J genes are TRBV4-3 and TRBJ2-3; D call uncertain. V lost 0 bases and J lost 8, with 15 bases in between. This CDR3 is 15 amino acids long. CDR1 is LGHNA and CDR2 is YSLEER in the germline V gene. The CDR3 DNA is TGCGCCAGCAGCCAAGAGTTTGATGGCGCCTCTACGCAGTATTTT. Amino acid sequence: CASSQEFDGASTQYF.

In its sample, this clonotype was seen a few times. The rearrangement links TRBV10-3 to TRBJ2-5; TRBD2 matches 10 bases. Germline CDR1 is ENHRY and CDR2 is SYGVKD. After removal of 2 bases from V and 4 bases from J, the junction contained 1 base not matched to a gene. There are 14 residues in the CDR3. The CDR3 region has the DNA TGTGCCATCAGTGAGGCTAGCGGGAGAGAGACCCAGTACTTC. Its translation is CAISEASGRETQYF.

This clonotype was recorded a few times. V is TRBV5-1 and J is TRBJ2-3; 8 bases map to TRBD2. Germline CDR1 SGHRS, CDR2 YFSETQ. After removal of 5 bases from V and 4 bases from J, the junction contained 6 bases not matched to a gene. The CDR3 has 14 residues. The DNA of the CDR3 is TGCGCCAGCAGTGTACTAGCGGAGGCAGATACGCAGTATTTT. Its protein product is CASSVLAEADTQYF. Together with reference TRBV5-1 and TRBJ2-3, the CDR3 gives the full variable domain: KAGVTQTPRYLIKTRGQQVTLSCSPISGHRSVSWYQQTPGQGLQFLFEYFSETQRNKGNFPGRFSGRQFSNSRSEMNVSTLELGDSALYLCASSVLAEADTQYFGPGTRLTVL.

The genes are TRBV7-9 and TRBJ2-4, with D perhaps TRBD2 (5 bases). TRBJ2-7 explains the end of the DNA better; the J call may be wrong. Germline V gene lookup returns CDR1 SEHNR and CDR2 FQNEAQ (reference sequence). The length of the CDR3 is 12 residues. CDR3 residues: CASGRAVYEQYF. The DNA for the CDR3 is TGTGCCAGCGGGAGAGCCGTCTACGAGCAGTACTTC.

This clonotype appeared a few times. The V gene is TRBV9, the J gene TRBJ2-4, with TRBD1 matching over 8 bases. The CDR3 consists of 17 residues. The germline V gene encodes CDR1 SGDLS and CDR2 YYNGEE. The ends lost 2 bases at V and 0 bases at J; junction bases unmatched: 7. DNA for the CDR3: TGTGCCAGCAGCGTGGGGACAGGCCGACAAGCCAAAAACATTCAGTACTTC. Translated: CASSVGTGRQAKNIQYF.

The V and J genes are TRBV5-1 and TRBJ2-7; D gene uncertain. The CDR3 is 14 residues long. CDR1 and CDR2 (germline): SGHRS, YFSETQ. The ends were cut back, 2 bases at V and 0 bases at J, with 9 bases in the middle. CDR3 DNA sequence: TGCGCCAGCAGCTTCGAAGGTTTCTCCTACGAGCAGTACTTC. Translating it yields CASSFEGFSYEQYF.